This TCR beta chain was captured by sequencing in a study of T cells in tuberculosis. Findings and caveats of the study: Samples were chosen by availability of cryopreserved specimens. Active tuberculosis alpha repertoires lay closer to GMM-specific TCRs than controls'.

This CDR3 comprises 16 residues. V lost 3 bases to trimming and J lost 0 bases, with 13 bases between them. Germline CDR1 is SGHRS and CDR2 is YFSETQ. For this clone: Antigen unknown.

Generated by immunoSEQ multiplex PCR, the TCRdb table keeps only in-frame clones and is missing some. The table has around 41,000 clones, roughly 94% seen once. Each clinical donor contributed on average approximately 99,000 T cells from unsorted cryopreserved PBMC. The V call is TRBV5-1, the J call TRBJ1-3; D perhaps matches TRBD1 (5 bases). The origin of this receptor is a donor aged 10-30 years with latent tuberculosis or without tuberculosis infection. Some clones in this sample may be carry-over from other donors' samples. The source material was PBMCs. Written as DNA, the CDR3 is TGCGCCAGCAGCTGGACACAGCTAGACTCTGGAAACACCATATATTTT. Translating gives CASSWTQLDSGNTIYF.